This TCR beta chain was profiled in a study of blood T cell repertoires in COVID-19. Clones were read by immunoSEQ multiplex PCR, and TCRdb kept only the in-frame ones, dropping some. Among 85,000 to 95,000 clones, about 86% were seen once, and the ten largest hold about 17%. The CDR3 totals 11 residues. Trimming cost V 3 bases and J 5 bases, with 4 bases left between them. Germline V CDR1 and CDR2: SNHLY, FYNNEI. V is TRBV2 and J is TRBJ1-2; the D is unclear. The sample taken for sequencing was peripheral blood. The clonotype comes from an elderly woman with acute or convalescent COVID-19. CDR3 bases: TGTGCCAGCAGTGAGAGTTATGGCTACACCTTC. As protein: CASSESYGYTF.